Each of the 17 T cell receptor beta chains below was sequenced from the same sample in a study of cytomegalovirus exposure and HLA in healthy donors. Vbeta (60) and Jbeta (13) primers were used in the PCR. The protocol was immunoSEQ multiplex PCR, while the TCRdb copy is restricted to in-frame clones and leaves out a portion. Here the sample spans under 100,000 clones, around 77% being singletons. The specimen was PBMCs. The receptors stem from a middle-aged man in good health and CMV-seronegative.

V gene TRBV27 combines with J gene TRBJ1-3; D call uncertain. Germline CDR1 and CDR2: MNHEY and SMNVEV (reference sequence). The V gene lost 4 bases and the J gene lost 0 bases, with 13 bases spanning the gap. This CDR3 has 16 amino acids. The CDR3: CASSSLGGISGNTIYF. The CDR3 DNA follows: TGTGCCAGCAGTTCACTGGGAGGTATCTCTGGAAACACCATATATTTT.

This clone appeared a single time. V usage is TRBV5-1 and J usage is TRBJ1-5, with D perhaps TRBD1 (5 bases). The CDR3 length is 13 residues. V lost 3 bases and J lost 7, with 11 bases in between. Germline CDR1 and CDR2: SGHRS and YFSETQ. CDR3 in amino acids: CASSYGAEQPQHF. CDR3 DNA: TGCGCCAGCAGCTATGGGGCAGAACAGCCCCAGCATTTT.

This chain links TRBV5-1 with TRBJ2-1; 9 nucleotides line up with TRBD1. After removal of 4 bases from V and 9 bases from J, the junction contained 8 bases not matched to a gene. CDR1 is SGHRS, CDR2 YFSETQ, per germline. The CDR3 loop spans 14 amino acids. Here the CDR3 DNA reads TGCGCCAGCAGCCCCGGGACAGGGTTACCTGAGCAGTTCTTC. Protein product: CASSPGTGLPEQFF.

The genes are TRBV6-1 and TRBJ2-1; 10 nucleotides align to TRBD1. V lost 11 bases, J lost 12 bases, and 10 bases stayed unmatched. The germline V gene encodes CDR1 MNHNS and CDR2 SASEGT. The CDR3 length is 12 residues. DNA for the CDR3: TGTGCCTCAACGGACAGGGGGGTTGGGCAGTTCTTC. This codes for CASTDRGVGQFF.

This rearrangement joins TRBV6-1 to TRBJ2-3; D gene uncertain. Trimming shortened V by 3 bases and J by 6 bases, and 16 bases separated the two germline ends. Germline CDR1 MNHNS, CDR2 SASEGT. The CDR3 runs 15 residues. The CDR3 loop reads CASSDPPRVVDTQYF. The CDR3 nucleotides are TGTGCCAGCAGTGACCCCCCCCGGGTTGTGGATACGCAGTATTTT.

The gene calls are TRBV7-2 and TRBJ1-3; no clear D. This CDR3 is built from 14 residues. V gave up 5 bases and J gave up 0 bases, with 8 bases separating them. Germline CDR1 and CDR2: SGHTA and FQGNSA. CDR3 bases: TGTGCCAGCAGCCCACAGAGCTCTGGAAACACCATATATTTT. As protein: CASSPQSSGNTIYF.

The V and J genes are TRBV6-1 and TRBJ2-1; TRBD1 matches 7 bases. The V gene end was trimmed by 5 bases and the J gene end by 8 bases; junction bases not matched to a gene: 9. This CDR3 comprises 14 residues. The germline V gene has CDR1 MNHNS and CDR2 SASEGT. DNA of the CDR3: TGTGCCAGCAGTCGGACAGGTCTTTGGGATGAGCAGTTCTTC. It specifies CASSRTGLWDEQFF.

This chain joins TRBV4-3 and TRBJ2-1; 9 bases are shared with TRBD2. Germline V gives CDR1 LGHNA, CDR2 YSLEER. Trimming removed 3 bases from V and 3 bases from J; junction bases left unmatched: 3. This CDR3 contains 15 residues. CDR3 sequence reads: CASSQSRGGYNEQFF. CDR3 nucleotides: TGCGCCAGCAGCCAGTCGCGGGGGGGCTACAATGAGCAGTTCTTC.

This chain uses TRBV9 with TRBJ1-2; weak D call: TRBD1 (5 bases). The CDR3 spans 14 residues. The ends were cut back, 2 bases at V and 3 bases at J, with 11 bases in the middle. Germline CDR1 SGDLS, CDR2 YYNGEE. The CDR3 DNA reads TGTGCCAGCAGCGTCCAGGTAGGGGACTATGGCTACACCTTC. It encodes CASSVQVGDYGYTF.

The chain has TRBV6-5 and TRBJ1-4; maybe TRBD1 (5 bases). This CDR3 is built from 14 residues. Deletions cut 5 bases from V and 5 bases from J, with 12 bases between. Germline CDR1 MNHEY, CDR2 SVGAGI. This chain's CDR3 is CASSPRRGNEKLFF. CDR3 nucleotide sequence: TGTGCCAGCAGTCCCAGGCGGGGGAATGAAAAACTGTTTTTT.

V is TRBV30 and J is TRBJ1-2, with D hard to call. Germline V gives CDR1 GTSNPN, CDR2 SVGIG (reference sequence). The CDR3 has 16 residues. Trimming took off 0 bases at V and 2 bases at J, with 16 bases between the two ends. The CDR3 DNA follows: TGTGCCTGGAGTGTACTTTGGCAGGTCGAAAACTATGGCTACACCTTC. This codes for CAWSVLWQVENYGYTF.

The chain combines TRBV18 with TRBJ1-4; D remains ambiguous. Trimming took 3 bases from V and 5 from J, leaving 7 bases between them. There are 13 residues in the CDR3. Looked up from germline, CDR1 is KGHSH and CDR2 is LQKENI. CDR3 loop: CASSPLLNEKLFF. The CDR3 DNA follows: TGTGCCAGCTCACCCCTACTCAATGAAAAACTGTTTTTT.

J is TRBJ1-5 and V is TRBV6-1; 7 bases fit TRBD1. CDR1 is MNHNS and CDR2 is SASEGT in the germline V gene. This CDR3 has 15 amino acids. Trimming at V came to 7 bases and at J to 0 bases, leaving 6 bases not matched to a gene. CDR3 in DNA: TGTGCCAGCACCTTAGGACAGGATAGCAATCAGCCCCAGCATTTT. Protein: CASTLGQDSNQPQHF.

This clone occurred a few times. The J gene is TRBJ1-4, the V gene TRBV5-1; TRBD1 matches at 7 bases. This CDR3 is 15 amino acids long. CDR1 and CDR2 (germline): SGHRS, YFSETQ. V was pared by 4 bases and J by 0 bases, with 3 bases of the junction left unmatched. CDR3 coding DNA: TGCGCCAGCAGCGTGGGACAGTCAACTAATGAAAAACTGTTTTTT. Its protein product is CASSVGQSTNEKLFF.

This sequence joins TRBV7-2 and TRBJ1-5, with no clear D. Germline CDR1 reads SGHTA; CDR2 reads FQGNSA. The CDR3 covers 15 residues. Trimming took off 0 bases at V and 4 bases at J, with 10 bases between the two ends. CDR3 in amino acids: CASSLAPEGNQPQHF. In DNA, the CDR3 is TGTGCCAGCAGCTTAGCCCCCGAGGGTAATCAGCCCCAGCATTTT.

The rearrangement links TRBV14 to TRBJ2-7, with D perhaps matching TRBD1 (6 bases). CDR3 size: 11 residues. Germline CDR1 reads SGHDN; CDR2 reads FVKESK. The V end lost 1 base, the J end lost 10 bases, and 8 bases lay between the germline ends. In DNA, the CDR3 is TGTGCCAGCAGCCAAGGGGGGACACAGTACTTC. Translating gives CASSQGGTQYF. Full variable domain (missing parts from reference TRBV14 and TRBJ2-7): EAGVTQFPSHSVIEKGQTVTLRCDPISGHDNLYWYRRVMGKEIKFLLHFVKESKQDESGMPNNRFLAERTGGTYSTLKVQPAELEDSGVYFCASSQGGTQYFGPGTRLTVT.

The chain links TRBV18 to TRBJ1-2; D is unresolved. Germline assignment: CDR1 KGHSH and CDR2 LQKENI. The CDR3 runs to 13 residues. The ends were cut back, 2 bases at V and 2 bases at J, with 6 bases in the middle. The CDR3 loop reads CASSPDKNYGYTF. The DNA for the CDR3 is TGTGCCAGCTCACCAGACAAAAACTATGGCTACACCTTC.